This T cell receptor beta chain was observed in a study of blood T cell repertoires in COVID-19. Background on the study: The study drew acute and convalescent COVID-19 samples from the United States, Italy and Spain. PBMCs, B-cell-depleted T cells, or T cells provided the cDNA or gDNA that made up the material.

In the original workflow: Reference gene primer amplification gave estimated nucleated cell counts. Method: immunoSEQ multiplex PCR; TCRdb's copy keeps in-frame clones and lacks some. For V, J and clone size, that table is used; D and trimming come from the DNA. The sample comprises hundreds of thousands of clones, around nine tenths of which are singletons, and more than 10% rests with the top ten. The CDR3 extends over 13 amino acids. Germline V gives CDR1 SGDLS, CDR2 YYNGEE. The germline V and J ends were trimmed by 0 bases and 3 bases, with 7 bases remaining between them. This clonotype originated in a woman between 18 and 29 years old who had recovered from COVID-19. The rearrangement uses TRBV9 and TRBJ2-7, with D maybe TRBD1 (5 bases). The material sequenced was peripheral blood. CDR3 residues: CASSVATDYEQYF. CDR3 nucleotides: TGTGCCAGCAGCGTAGCGACAGACTACGAGCAGTACTTC.